These 10 T cell receptor beta chains came from one sample sequenced in a study of CD8 T cells in ankylosing spondylitis. TCRdb reprocessed the 5' RACE reads with MiXCR, giving one entry per CDR3 protein. The profile covers fewer than 130,000 distinct CDR3 sequences, with about 24% appearing a single time and more than 9% taken by the ten largest. Sequencing used synovial fluid, either unsorted or a sorted T cell fraction (not recorded which). The receptor source for this set is a male donor with ankylosing spondylitis.

The rearrangement uses TRBV11-2 and TRBJ2-1; D possibly matches TRBD1 or TRBD2 (5 bases each). V was trimmed by 2 bases and J by 2 bases, leaving 13 bases between them. The CDR3 covers 16 residues. Germline CDR1 is SGHAT and CDR2 is FQNNGV. CDR3 bases: TGTGCCAGCAGCTTATGGGCAGAGGGGCCCTACAATGAGCAGTTCTTC. Its translation: CASSLWAEGPYNEQFF.

This clonotype occurred a few times. The chain combines TRBV7-9 with TRBJ2-3; TRBD2 matches at 7 bases. CDR1 SEHNR and CDR2 FQNEAQ come from the germline V gene (reference sequence). The CDR3 extends over 15 amino acids. The V and J ends lost 3 bases and 6 bases, in that order; junction bases with no gene match: 9. The CDR3 loop reads CASSFRTSGSDTQYF. The CDR3 DNA follows: TGTGCCAGCAGCTTCCGGACTAGTGGGTCGGATACGCAGTATTTT.

The V call is TRBV20-1, the J call TRBJ1-6; 9 bases map to TRBD1. From germline, CDR1 is DFQATT and CDR2 SNEGSKA (reference sequence). Losses at the gene ends were 6 bases for V and 0 bases for J; bases not matched to a gene: 3. This CDR3 is built from 15 residues. The DNA of the CDR3 is TGCAGTGCCGGGACAGGGCCCTCCTATAATTCACCCCTCCACTTT. This translates into CSAGTGPSYNSPLHF.

The J gene is TRBJ2-5, the V gene TRBV20-1; D may match TRBD1 or TRBD2 (6 bases each). Germline lookup yields CDR1 DFQATT and CDR2 SNEGSKA (reference sequence). Trimming removed 7 bases at V and 4 bases at J, with 16 bases between. The CDR3 length is 13 residues. This CDR3 reads CSVGGPRRETQYF. In DNA form, the CDR3 reads TGCAGTGTGGGGGGCCCTCGACGAGAGACCCAGTACTTC.

The table lists this clonotype with a few counts. The rearrangement links TRBV12-3 or TRBV12-4 to TRBJ2-3; TRBD1 agrees at 7 bases. The CDR3 runs 16 residues. Germline trimming cut 6 bases from V and 6 bases from J; bases unmatched to any gene: 15. The CDR3 nucleotides are TGTGCCAGCAGCTTGGGACAGCAACTGTTAGTGGATACGCAGTATTTT. Protein product: CASSLGQQLLVDTQYF.

The rearrangement links TRBV20-1 to TRBJ2-1, with 11 bases that match TRBD2. CDR1 DFQATT and CDR2 SNEGSKA come from the germline V gene (reference sequence). The ends lost 0 bases at V and 0 bases at J; junction bases unmatched: 10. The CDR3 loop spans 19 amino acids. This CDR3 reads CSARDLPSGRFSSYNEQFF. As DNA, the CDR3 is TGCAGTGCTAGAGATCTTCCTAGCGGGAGGTTTTCCTCCTACAATGAGCAGTTCTTC.

This clonotype was seen more than once but under ten times. This chain connects TRBV7-2 to TRBJ2-3; possibly TRBD1 or TRBD2 for D (5 bases each). This CDR3 region has 14 residues. V was trimmed by 2 bases and J by 9 bases, leaving 15 bases between them. Germline V gene lookup returns CDR1 SGHTA and CDR2 FQGNSA. The CDR3 DNA reads as TGTGCCAGCAGCTTAAACGGAGTGGGGGAGACGCAGTATTTT. Amino acids: CASSLNGVGETQYF.

The rearrangement joins TRBV5-6 to TRBJ2-7, with D perhaps given as TRBD1 or TRBD2 (5 bases each). V lost 0 bases and J lost 3, with 13 bases in between. Germline loops: CDR1 SGHDT, CDR2 YYEEEE. The length of the CDR3 is 15 residues. Written as DNA, the CDR3 is TGTGCCAGCAGCTTGGCCGGGGCGACAGTCTACGAGCAGTACTTC. Protein sequence: CASSLAGATVYEQYF.

This chain uses TRBV5-5 with TRBJ2-3, with TRBD1 matching over 7 bases. CDR1 is SGHKS, CDR2 YYEKEE, per germline (reference sequence). The trim removed 2 bases at V and 3 bases at J, leaving 6 bases unmatched. There are 15 residues in the CDR3. In DNA form, the CDR3 reads TGTGCCAGCAGCTTAATGGCACAGGGGACAGATACGCAGTATTTT. Amino acids: CASSLMAQGTDTQYF.

The V call is TRBV7-2, the J call TRBJ1-5, with 7 bases fitting TRBD1. The CDR3 runs to 13 residues. Per the germline V gene, CDR1 is SGHTA and CDR2 is FQGNSA. Trimming removed 3 bases from V and 9 bases from J; junction bases left unmatched: 5. The CDR3 protein is CASSFDRVGPQHF. CDR3 bases: TGTGCCAGCAGCTTTGACAGGGTTGGGCCCCAGCATTTT.